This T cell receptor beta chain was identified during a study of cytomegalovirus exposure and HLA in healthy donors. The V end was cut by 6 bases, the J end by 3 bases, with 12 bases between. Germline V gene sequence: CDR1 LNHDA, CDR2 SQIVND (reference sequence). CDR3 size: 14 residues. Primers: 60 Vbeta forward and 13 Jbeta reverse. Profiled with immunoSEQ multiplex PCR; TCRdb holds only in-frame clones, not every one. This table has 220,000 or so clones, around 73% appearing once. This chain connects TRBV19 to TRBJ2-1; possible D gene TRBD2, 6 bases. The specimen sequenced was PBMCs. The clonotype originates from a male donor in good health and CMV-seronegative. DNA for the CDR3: TGTGCCAGTAGCTTCGCTAGCGTCTACAATGAGCAGTTCTTC. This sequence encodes CASSFASVYNEQFF.